The present entry profiles one T cell receptor beta chain with its context. Its antigen is currently unknown. The PCR had 60 Vbeta and 13 Jbeta primers. Data came from immunoSEQ multiplex PCR; TCRdb stores just in-frame clones and leaves some out. The profile covers 150,000 to 200,000 clones, with 55% to 75% appearing a single time and over 2% taken by the ten largest. The data derive from a study of cytomegalovirus exposure and HLA in healthy donors. Overall study: Unique TCRs numbering about 85 million, obtained from HLA-typed donors, made up an early data release.

Regarding the study as a whole: As a later analysis showed, a missense DCLRE1C variant was linked to trimming of TCR beta V- and J-genes.

Sequencing used PBMCs. This TCR came from a human donor in good health.

CDR3 sequence: CASSTQTGSYEQYF. CDR3 nucleotides: TGTGCCAGTAGTACGCAAACAGGGTCCTACGAGCAGTACTTC. V usage is TRBV19 and J usage is TRBJ2-7; D possibly corresponds to TRBD1 (6 bases). The CDR3 sequence is 14 residues long. Deletions cut 4 bases from V and 1 base from J, with 11 bases between. Germline CDR1 is LNHDA and CDR2 is SQIVND (reference sequence). Together with reference TRBV19 and TRBJ2-7, the CDR3 gives the full variable domain: DGGITQSPKYLFRKEGQNVTLSCEQNLNHDAMYWYRQDPGQGLRLIYYSQIVNDFQKGDIAEGYSVSREKKESFPLTVTSAQKNPTAFYLCASSTQTGSYEQYFGPGTRLTVT.